Below are 5 T cell receptor beta chains sequenced from a single sample in a study of OX40 agonist ivuxolimab in advanced cancers. Some clones are missing from TCRdb's copy, which holds only in-frame ones; the method was immunoSEQ multiplex PCR. The table includes about 50,000 clones, roughly 83% detected once. The sequencing used CD4+ or CD8+ T cells sorted from blood, collected in a trial of the OX40 agonist ivuxolimab. These receptor sequences come from an adult with an advanced solid tumor such as melanoma, head and neck, liver or kidney cancer.

The chain recombines TRBV2 with TRBJ1-6, with 8 bases lining up with TRBD1. CDR1 SNHLY and CDR2 FYNNEI come from the germline V gene. The CDR3 spans 16 residues. V trimming: 1 base; J trimming: 8 bases; junction bases outside the gene matches: 7. CDR3 coding DNA: TGTGCCAGCAGTGAAGGACGGACAGGGCGGGATTCACCCCTCCACTTT. It yields the protein CASSEGRTGRDSPLHF.

V and J are TRBV30 and TRBJ1-5; 9 bases align to TRBD1. Germline values: CDR1 GTSNPN, CDR2 SVGIG (reference sequence). This CDR3 has 14 amino acids. Trimming cost V 5 bases and J 6 bases; bases outside gene matches: 8. CDR3 residues: CAWSRTGVFQPQHF. As DNA, the CDR3 is TGTGCCTGGTCCCGGACAGGGGTTTTTCAGCCCCAGCATTTT.

The CDR3 reads CASSPWDGNTGELFF. For the CDR3, the DNA is TGTGCCAGCTCACCATGGGACGGTAACACCGGGGAGCTGTTTTTT. This chain joins TRBV18 and TRBJ2-2; D possibly uses TRBD1 or TRBD2 (5 bases each). V gave up 2 bases and J gave up 2 bases, with 9 bases separating them. The germline V gene encodes CDR1 KGHSH and CDR2 LQKENI. The CDR3 has 15 amino acids.

The chain uses TRBV6-1 and TRBJ2-1, with D perhaps being TRBD1 or TRBD2 (6 bases each). CDR3 length: 14 amino acids. The ends were cut back, 8 bases at V and 2 bases at J, with 13 bases in the middle. Germline assignment: CDR1 MNHNS and CDR2 SASEGT. The CDR3 nucleotides read TGTGCCAGCCCCGGGGGCGACGCCTACAATGAGCAGTTCTTC. Encoded protein: CASPGGDAYNEQFF.

The chain carries TRBV6-5 and TRBJ1-2; weak D call: TRBD1 (6 bases). Per the germline V gene, CDR1 is MNHEY and CDR2 is SVGAGI. This CDR3 has 13 amino acids. Trimming cost V 2 bases and J 7 bases, with 11 bases left between them. The CDR3 is CASSYGGRSGYTF. DNA of the CDR3: TGTGCCAGCAGTTACGGGGGGCGAAGTGGCTACACCTTC.